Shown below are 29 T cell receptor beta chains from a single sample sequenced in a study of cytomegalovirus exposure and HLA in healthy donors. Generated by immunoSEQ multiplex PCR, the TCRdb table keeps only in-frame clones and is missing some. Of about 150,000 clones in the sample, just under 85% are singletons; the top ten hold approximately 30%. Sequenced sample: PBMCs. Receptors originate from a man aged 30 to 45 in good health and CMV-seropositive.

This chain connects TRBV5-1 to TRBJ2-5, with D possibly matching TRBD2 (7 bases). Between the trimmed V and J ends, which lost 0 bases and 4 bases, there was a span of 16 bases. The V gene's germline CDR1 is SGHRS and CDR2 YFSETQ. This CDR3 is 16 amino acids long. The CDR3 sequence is CASSLGPRGGRETQYF. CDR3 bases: TGCGCCAGCAGCTTGGGTCCCAGGGGCGGGAGAGAGACCCAGTACTTC. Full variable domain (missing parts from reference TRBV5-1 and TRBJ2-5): KAGVTQTPRYLIKTRGQQVTLSCSPISGHRSVSWYQQTPGQGLQFLFEYFSETQRNKGNFPGRFSGRQFSNSRSEMNVSTLELGDSALYLCASSLGPRGGRETQYFGPGTRLLVL.

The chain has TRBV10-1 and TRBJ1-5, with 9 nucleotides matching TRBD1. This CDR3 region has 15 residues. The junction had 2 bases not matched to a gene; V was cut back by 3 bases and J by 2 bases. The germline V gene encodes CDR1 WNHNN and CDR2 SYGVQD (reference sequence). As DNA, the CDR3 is TGCGCCAGCAGTGATTGGACAGGGGGCAATCAGCCCCAGCATTTT. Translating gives CASSDWTGGNQPQHF.

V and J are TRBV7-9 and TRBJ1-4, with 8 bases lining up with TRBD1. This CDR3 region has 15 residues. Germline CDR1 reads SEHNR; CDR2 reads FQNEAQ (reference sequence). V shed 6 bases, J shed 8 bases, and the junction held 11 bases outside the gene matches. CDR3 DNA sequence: TGTGCCAGCAGTTCTGACAGGGGCGTAGGGGAAAAACTGTTTTTT. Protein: CASSSDRGVGEKLFF.

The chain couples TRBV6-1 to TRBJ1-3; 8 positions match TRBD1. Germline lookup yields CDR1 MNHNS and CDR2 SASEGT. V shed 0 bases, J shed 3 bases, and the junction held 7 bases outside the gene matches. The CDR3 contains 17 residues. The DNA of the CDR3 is TGTGCCAGCAGTGAAGCGTTGACAGGGGAACGTGGAAACACCATATATTTT. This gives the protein CASSEALTGERGNTIYF.

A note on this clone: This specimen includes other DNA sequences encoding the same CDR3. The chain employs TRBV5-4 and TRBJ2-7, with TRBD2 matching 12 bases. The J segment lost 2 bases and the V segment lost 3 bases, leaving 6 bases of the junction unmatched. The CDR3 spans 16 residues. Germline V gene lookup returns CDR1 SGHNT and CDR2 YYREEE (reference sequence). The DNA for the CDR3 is TGTGCCAGCAGCTCCCGGACTAGCGGGACCCCCTACGAGCAGTACTTC. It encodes CASSSRTSGTPYEQYF.

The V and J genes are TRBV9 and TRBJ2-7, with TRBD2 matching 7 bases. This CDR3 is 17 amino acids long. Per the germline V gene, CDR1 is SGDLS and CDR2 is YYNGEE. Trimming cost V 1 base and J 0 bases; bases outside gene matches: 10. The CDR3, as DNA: TGTGCCAGCAGCGTATCCCCAGCGGGCGGGAGCTCCTACGAGCAGTACTTC. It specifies CASSVSPAGGSSYEQYF.

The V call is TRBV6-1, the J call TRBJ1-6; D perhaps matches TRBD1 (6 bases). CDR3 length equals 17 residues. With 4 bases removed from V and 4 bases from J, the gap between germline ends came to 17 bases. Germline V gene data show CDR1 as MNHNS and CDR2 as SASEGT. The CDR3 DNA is TGTGCCAGCAGTGCTAAGGGACACTCCCTTTATAATTCACCCCTCCACTTT. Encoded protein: CASSAKGHSLYNSPLHF.

The CDR3 DNA is TGTGCCAGCAGCCCCCCCACTAGCGGGCCCTACGAGCAGTACTTC. Its translation: CASSPPTSGPYEQYF. V is TRBV5-6 and J is TRBJ2-7; 9 bases match TRBD2. With 4 bases clipped from V and 2 bases from J, the junction kept 7 bases outside the gene matches. The CDR3 has 15 residues. Germline V gene data show CDR1 as SGHDT and CDR2 as YYEEEE.

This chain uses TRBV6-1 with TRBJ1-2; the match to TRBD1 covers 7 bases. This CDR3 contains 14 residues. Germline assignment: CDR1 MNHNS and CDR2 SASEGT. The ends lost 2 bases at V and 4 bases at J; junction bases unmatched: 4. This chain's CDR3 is CASSEPGQSYGYTF. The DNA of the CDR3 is TGTGCCAGCAGTGAACCGGGACAGAGCTATGGCTACACCTTC.

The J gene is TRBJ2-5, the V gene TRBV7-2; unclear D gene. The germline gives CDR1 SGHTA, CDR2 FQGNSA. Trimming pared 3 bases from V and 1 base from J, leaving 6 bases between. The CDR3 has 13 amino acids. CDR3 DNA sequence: TGTGCCAGCAGCTTGGGCAGCCAAGAGACCCAGTACTTC. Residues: CASSLGSQETQYF. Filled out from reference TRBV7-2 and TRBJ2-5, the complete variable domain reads GAGVSQSPSNKVTEKGKDVELRCDPISGHTALYWYRQSLGQGLEFLIYFQGNSAPDKSGLPSDRFSAERTGGSVSTLTIQRTQQEDSAVYLCASSLGSQETQYFGPGTRLLVL.

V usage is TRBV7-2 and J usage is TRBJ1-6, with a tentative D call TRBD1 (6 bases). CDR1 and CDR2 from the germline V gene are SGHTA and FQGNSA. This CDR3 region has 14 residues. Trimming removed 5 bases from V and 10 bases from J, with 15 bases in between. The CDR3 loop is CASSPSGARSPLHF. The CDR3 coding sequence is TGTGCCAGCAGCCCATCAGGGGCCCGCTCACCCCTCCACTTT.

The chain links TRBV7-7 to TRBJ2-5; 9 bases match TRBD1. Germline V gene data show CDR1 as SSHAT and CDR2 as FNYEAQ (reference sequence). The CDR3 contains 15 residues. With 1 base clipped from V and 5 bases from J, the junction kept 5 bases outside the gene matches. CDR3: CASSLGTGDWETQYF. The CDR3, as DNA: TGTGCCAGCAGCTTAGGGACAGGGGACTGGGAGACCCAGTACTTC. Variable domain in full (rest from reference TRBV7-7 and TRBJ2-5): GAGVSQSPRYKVTKRGQDVTLRCDPISSHATLYWYQQALGQGPEFLTYFNYEAQPDKSGLPSDRFSAERPEGSISTLTIQRTEQRDSAMYRCASSLGTGDWETQYFGPGTRLLVL.

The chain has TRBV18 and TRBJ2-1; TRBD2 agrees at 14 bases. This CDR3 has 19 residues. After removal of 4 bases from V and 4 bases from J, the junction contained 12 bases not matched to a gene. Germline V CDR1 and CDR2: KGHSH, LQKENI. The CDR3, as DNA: TGTGCCAGCTCACAACAGGGGCCGGGACTAGCGGGGGAATACAATGAGCAGTTCTTC. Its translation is CASSQQGPGLAGEYNEQFF.

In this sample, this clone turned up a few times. The CDR3 DNA follows: TGTGCCAGCAGCTTAGCGGGGGGGCAAGATACGCAGTATTTT. This translates into CASSLAGGQDTQYF. The chain carries TRBV13 and TRBJ2-3, with TRBD2 identical over 8 bases. CDR1 is PRHDT and CDR2 is FYEKMQ in the germline V gene (reference sequence). This CDR3 is 14 amino acids long. V was clipped by 1 base and J by 5 bases; unmatched bases: 2.

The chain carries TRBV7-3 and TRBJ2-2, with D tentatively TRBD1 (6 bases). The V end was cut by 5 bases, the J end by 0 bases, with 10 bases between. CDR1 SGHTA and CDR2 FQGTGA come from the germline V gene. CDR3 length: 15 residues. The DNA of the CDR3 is TGTGCCAGCAGCCGAAACAGGGCGAACACCGGGGAGCTGTTTTTT. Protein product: CASSRNRANTGELFF.

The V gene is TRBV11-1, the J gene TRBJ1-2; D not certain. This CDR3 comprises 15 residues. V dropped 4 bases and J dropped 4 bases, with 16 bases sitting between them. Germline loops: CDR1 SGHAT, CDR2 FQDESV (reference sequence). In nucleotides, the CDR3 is TGTGCCAGCAGCTCCTGGTCCCACTCGGGCTATGGCTACACCTTC. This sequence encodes CASSSWSHSGYGYTF.

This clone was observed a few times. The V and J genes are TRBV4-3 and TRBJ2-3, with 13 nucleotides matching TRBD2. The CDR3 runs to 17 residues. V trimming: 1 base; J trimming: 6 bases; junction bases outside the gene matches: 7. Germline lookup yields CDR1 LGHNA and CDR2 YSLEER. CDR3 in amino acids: CASSQAGTSGVLDTQYF. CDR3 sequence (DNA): TGCGCCAGCAGCCAAGCCGGGACTAGCGGGGTCCTGGATACGCAGTATTTT.

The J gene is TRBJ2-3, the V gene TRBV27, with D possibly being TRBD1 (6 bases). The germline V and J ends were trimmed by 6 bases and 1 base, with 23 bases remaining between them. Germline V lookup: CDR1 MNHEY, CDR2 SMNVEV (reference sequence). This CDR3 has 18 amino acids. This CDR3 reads CASRDRTDSTLGTDTQYF. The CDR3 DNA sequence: TGTGCCAGCAGAGACCGCACGGACAGTACCCTTGGCACAGATACGCAGTATTTT.

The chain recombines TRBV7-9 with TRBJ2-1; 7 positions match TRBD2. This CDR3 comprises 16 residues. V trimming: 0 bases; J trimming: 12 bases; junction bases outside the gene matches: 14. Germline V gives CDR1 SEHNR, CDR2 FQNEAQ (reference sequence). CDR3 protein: CASSLALAGDMGGQFF. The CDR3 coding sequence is TGTGCCAGCAGCTTAGCGTTGGCGGGAGATATGGGGGGGCAGTTCTTC. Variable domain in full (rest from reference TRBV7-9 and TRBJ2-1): DTGVSQNPRHKITKRGQNVTFRCDPISEHNRLYWYRQTLGQGPEFLTYFQNEAQLEKSRLLSDRFSAERPKGSFSTLEIQRTEQGDSAMYLCASSLALAGDMGGQFFGPGTRLTVL.

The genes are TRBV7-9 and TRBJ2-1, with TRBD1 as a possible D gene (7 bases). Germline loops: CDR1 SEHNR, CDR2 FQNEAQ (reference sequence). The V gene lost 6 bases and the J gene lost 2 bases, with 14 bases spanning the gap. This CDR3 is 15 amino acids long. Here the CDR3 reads CASSPGGTAYNEQFF. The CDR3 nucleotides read TGTGCCAGCAGTCCTGGGGGGACAGCCTACAATGAGCAGTTCTTC.

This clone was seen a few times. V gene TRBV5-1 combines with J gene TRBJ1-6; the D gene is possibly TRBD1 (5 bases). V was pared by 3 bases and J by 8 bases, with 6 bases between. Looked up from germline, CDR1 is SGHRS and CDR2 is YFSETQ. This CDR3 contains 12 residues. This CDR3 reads CASSSRDSPLHF. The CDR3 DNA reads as TGCGCCAGCAGCTCCAGGGATTCACCCCTCCACTTT.

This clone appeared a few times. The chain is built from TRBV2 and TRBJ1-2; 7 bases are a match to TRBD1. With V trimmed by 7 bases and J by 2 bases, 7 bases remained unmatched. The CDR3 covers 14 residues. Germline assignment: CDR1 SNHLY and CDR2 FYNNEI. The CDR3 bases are TGTGCCAGCACCGTTGACAGGGAGAACTATGGCTACACCTTC. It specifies CASTVDRENYGYTF.

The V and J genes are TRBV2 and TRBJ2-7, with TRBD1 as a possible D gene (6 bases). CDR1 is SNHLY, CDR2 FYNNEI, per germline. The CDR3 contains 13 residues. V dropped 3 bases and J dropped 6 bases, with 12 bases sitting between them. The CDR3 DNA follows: TGTGCCAGCAGTGAGAGGGGGTTCGGCGAGCAGTACTTC. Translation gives CASSERGFGEQYF.

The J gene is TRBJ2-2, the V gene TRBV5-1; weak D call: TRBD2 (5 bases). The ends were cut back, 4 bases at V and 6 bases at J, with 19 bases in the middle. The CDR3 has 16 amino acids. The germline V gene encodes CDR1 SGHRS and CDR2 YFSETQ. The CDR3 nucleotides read TGCGCCAGCAGCCTGCGGGTACGGGATATGTCCGGGGAGCTGTTTTTT. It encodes CASSLRVRDMSGELFF.

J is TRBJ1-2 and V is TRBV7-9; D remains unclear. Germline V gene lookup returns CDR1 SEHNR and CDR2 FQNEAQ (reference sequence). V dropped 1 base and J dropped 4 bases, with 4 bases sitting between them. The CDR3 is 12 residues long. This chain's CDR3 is CASSLVSYGYTF. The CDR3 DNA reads TGTGCCAGCAGCTTAGTGAGCTATGGCTACACCTTC.

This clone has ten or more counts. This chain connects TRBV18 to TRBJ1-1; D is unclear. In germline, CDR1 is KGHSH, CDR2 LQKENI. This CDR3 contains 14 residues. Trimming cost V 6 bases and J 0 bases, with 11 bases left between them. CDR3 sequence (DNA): TGTGCCAGCTCCGCTGCCGGGATGAACACTGAAGCTTTCTTT. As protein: CASSAAGMNTEAFF.

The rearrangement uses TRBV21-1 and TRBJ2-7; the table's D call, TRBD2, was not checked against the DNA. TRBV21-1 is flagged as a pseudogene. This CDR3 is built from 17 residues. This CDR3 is CASSKPGVTPLNYEQYF. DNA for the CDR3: TGTGCCAGCAGCAAGCCCGGGGTAACTCCTTTAAACTACGAGCAGTACTTC.

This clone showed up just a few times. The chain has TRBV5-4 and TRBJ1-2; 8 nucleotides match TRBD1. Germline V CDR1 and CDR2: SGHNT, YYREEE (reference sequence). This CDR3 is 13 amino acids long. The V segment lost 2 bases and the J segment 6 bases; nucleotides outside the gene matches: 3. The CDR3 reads CASSLQGDHGYTF. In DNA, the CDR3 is TGTGCCAGCAGCTTACAGGGGGACCATGGCTACACCTTC.

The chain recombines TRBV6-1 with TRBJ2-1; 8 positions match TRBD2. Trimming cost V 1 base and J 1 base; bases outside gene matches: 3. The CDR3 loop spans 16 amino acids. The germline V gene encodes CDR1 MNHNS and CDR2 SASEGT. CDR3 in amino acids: CASSEGGGGSYNEQFF. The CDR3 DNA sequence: TGTGCCAGCAGTGAAGGGGGCGGGGGGTCCTACAATGAGCAGTTCTTC.